Here is one T cell receptor beta chain with its context. CDR3 length equals 13 residues. CDR1 and CDR2 from the germline V gene are SNHLY and FYNNEI. Losses at the gene ends were 7 bases for V and 5 bases for J; bases not matched to a gene: 5. This record comes from a study of blood T cell repertoires in COVID-19. The overall study: The study drew acute and convalescent COVID-19 samples from the United States, Italy and Spain.

Authors' data handling: Estimated nucleated cell counts came from reference gene primer amplification. Assay used: immunoSEQ multiplex PCR; TCRdb lists only in-frame clones, some missing. V and J calls and clone size come straight from that table; D and trimming were deduced from the DNA. The data show roughly 200,000 clones, almost 90% seen once. Source material: peripheral blood. V usage is TRBV2 and J usage is TRBJ1-1, with 9 positions matching TRBD1. This clonotype originated in a man younger than 35 with active or convalescent COVID-19. The CDR3 is CASKATGGTEAFF. CDR3 bases: TGTGCCAGCAAAGCGACAGGGGGTACTGAAGCTTTCTTT.